The T cell receptor (beta chain) described here comes from a study of control samples from healthy donors and cancer patients. Repertoires were generated with immunoSEQ multiplex PCR, while TCRdb's copy carries only in-frame clones and drops some. Seen here are some 120,000 clones, more than 75% observed once, and the top ten hold 2.9%. The CDR3 totals 15 residues. V was cut by 0 bases and J by 4 bases, with 14 bases left in between. The germline V gene has CDR1 SGHRS and CDR2 YFSETQ. V gene TRBV5-1 combines with J gene TRBJ2-7, with D possibly matching TRBD1 (6 bases). This sequence was found in a man aged 55 to 70 in good health. Sequencing was performed on blood. Here the CDR3 reads CASSLGSGQSYEQYF. In DNA form, the CDR3 reads TGCGCCAGCAGCTTGGGATCCGGACAGTCGTACGAGCAGTACTTC.